These 13 T cell receptor beta chains originate from one sample sequenced in a study of Graves' ophthalmopathy and Graves' hyperthyroidism. Scientists amplified the TCR beta CDR3 regions from RNA transcripts. First-round RT-PCR employed HTBI primers, with a second-round multiplex PCR after it. Using its own MiXCR run on the multiplex PCR reads, TCRdb lists one record per CDR3 protein. The sample has over 500,000 distinct CDR3 sequences, 22% seen once. Material: peripheral blood. The origin of the receptors is a woman between 18 and 30 years old with stable Graves' hyperthyroidism. Some clones in this sample may be carry-over from other donors' samples.

This clonotype was counted many times. This CDR3 is CASSPTDGRYYEQYF. DNA for the CDR3: TGCGCCAGCAGCCCTACGGACGGCAGATACTACGAGCAGTACTTC. The rearrangement uses TRBV5-1 and TRBJ2-7; D gene ambiguous. The length of the CDR3 is 15 residues. Germline V CDR1 and CDR2: SGHRS, YFSETQ. The V end lost 4 bases, the J end lost 3 bases, and 17 bases lay between the germline ends.

The chain recombines TRBV25-1 with TRBJ1-1, with unresolved D. In germline, CDR1 is MGHDK, CDR2 SYGVNS. The V end was cut by 1 base, the J end by 5 bases, with 14 bases between. The CDR3 loop spans 15 amino acids. The CDR3 region is CASSESYFDLTEAFF. The CDR3 DNA reads as TGTGCCAGCAGTGAATCCTATTTTGACCTAACTGAAGCTTTCTTT. Full variable domain (rest looked up from reference TRBV25-1 and TRBJ1-1): EADIYQTPRYLVIGTGKKITLECSQTMGHDKMYWYQQDPGMELHLIHYSYGVNSTEKGDLSSESTVSRIRTEHFPLTLESARPSHTSQYLCASSESYFDLTEAFFGQGTRLTVV.

This clonotype was detected a few times. The V and J genes are TRBV4-3 and TRBJ2-5; D is perhaps TRBD2 (6 bases). With 1 base removed from V and 5 bases from J, the gap between germline ends came to 17 bases. The germline gives CDR1 LGHNA, CDR2 YSLEER. The CDR3 is made up of 16 amino acids. CDR3 loop: CASSQALEGRWETQYF. In DNA, the CDR3 is TGCGCCAGCAGCCAAGCCCTGGAGGGGAGATGGGAGACCCAGTACTTC.

DNA of the CDR3: TGTGCCAGCAGTTTAGGGGTTGGGGGGGGCTCTGGGACTGGAAACACCATATATTTT. Amino acids: CASSLGVGGGSGTGNTIYF. V is TRBV12-3 or TRBV12-4 and J is TRBJ1-3; perhaps TRBD1 as D (6 bases). The V end lost 1 base, the J end lost 2 bases, and 21 bases lay between the germline ends. CDR3 length: 19 amino acids.

CDR3 in DNA: TGTGCCAGCTGCACGTCGCAGAACACTGAAGCTTTCTTT. Residues: CASCTSQNTEAFF. The V call is TRBV2, the J call TRBJ1-1, with D hard to call. The CDR3 loop spans 13 amino acids. Trimming shortened V by 8 bases and J by 1 base, and 11 bases separated the two germline ends. The germline V gene encodes CDR1 SNHLY and CDR2 FYNNEI.

The rearrangement joins TRBV18 to TRBJ2-1; 8 bases are shared with TRBD2. The germline V gene encodes CDR1 KGHSH and CDR2 LQKENI. The CDR3 loop spans 17 amino acids. The trim removed 0 bases at V and 4 bases at J, leaving 8 bases unmatched. The CDR3 bases are TGTGCCAGCTCACCACCGGGCGCGGGAGGTCTGTACAATGAGCAGTTCTTC. Protein: CASSPPGAGGLYNEQFF.

This chain uses TRBV30 with TRBJ1-5; no definite D call. The CDR3 has 14 residues. Germline V gene sequence: CDR1 GTSNPN, CDR2 SVGIG (reference sequence). The V gene lost 1 base and the J gene lost 7 bases, with 14 bases spanning the gap. In nucleotides, the CDR3 is TGTGCCTGGAGTGCTGGCGGTATGGGACAGCCCCAGCATTTT. It translates to CAWSAGGMGQPQHF. Together with reference TRBV30 and TRBJ1-5, the CDR3 gives the full variable domain: SQTIHQWPATLVQPVGSPLSLECTVEGTSNPNLYWYRQAAGRGLQLLFYSVGIGQISSEVPQNLSASRPQDRQFILSSKKLLLSDSGFYLCAWSAGGMGQPQHFGDGTRLSIL.

This clonotype showed up just a few times. The chain combines TRBV4-1 with TRBJ2-5; D remains unclear. V dropped 0 bases and J dropped 2 bases, with 10 bases sitting between them. Germline V gene data show CDR1 as MGHRA and CDR2 as YSYEKL. There are 15 residues in the CDR3. The CDR3 DNA sequence: TGCGCCAGCAGCCAAGAAGGGATAGGACAAGAGACCCAGTACTTC. It yields the protein CASSQEGIGQETQYF.

This clonotype was seen ten or more times. The J gene is TRBJ1-6, the V gene TRBV11-2, with 7 bases identical to TRBD1. The germline gives CDR1 SGHAT, CDR2 FQNNGV. This CDR3 spans 16 amino acids. After removal of 3 bases from V and 6 bases from J, the junction contained 8 bases not matched to a gene. In DNA form, the CDR3 reads TGTGCCAGCAGCTTCAACCACAGGGGAGTTAATTCACCCCTCCACTTT. Translating it yields CASSFNHRGVNSPLHF.

The chain joins TRBV9 to TRBJ1-1; 11 bases fit TRBD1. Trimming took 0 bases from V and 4 from J; bases not matched to a gene: 5. The length of the CDR3 is 16 residues. CDR1 is SGDLS and CDR2 is YYNGEE in the germline V gene. The CDR3 reads CASSVDSGTGGTEAFF. The CDR3 DNA sequence: TGTGCCAGCAGCGTAGATAGTGGGACAGGGGGCACTGAAGCTTTCTTT.

This clonotype was seen only a few times. Lacking the conserved final phenylalanine or tryptophan, this CDR3 likely reflects a read error. This chain connects TRBV7-9 to TRBJ2-5, with TRBD2 matching 7 bases. V shed 0 bases and J 5 bases; nucleotides not matched to a gene: 9. The germline gives CDR1 SEHNR, CDR2 FQNEAQ (reference sequence). This CDR3 spans 16 amino acids. CDR3 region: CASSLARTRVDETQYL. CDR3 in DNA: TGTGCCAGCAGCTTAGCGAGGACTAGAGTTGACGAGACCCAGTACCTC.

This clonotype came up many times. The chain carries TRBV12-3 or TRBV12-4 and TRBJ2-2, with D possibly matching TRBD1 (6 bases). The CDR3 sequence is 16 residues long. Deletions cut 1 base from V and 4 bases from J, with 13 bases between. This chain's CDR3 is CASSLGRTERTGELFF. The CDR3 coding sequence is TGTGCCAGCAGTTTAGGGCGGACAGAGCGCACCGGGGAGCTGTTTTTT.

This clonotype was detected a few times. The J gene is TRBJ1-5, the V gene TRBV19, with D tentatively TRBD1 (6 bases). V was cut by 10 bases and J by 0 bases, with 16 bases left in between. This CDR3 region has 15 residues. Germline assignment: CDR1 LNHDA and CDR2 SQIVND (reference sequence). CDR3 residues: CATSQGPYSNQPQHF. The CDR3 DNA reads as TGTGCCACCTCACAGGGACCATATAGCAATCAGCCCCAGCATTTT.